This TCR beta chain was recorded in a study of shared clonotypes between healthy human individuals (dated by TCRdb to 2020 to 2022). Study-wide context: A few men and a couple of women, aged 18 to 49 years, made up the cohort. For each donor, three plates each were used for CD4 naive and CD4 memory, two plates were used for CD8 naive, and one plate was used for CD8 memory. To estimate repertoire size and how much clonotypes are shared between individuals, the study performed deep sequencing of blood TCR repertoires from five healthy adults. Libraries were prepared and TCR repertoires were sequenced by different laboratories using diverse techniques, in order to increase sequencing depth and limit assay-specific biases. Per donor, leukapheresis produced somewhere between about 0.94 and 9.5 billion PBMCs.

Regarding this clone: This clone's antigen is unknown. Nothing much larger sits one base from this clone, and base qualities are not available.

There are 16 amino acids in the CDR3, from cysteine to phenylalanine inclusive. Just the 48-base CDR3 DNA is kept, in frame starting at base 1. The junction carries 15 bases between V and J, which are trimmed by 2 bases and 2 bases respectively. The germline V gene sets CDR1 to MNHNS and CDR2 to SASEGT. TCR CDR3 regions were amplified from genomic DNA by multiplex PCR using the deep immunoSEQ assay. Extracted genomic DNA from each cell subset was spread evenly across all wells of several immunoSEQ 96-well plates, with each plate serving as a replicate. For sorted subsets, each replicate PCR was loaded with roughly 0.2 ug genomic DNA, equivalent to about 30,000 T cell genomes. Purified libraries were quantified with a Qubit 3.0 fluorometer, sized on a Bioanalyzer 2100, and re-quantified with the KAPA Library Quantification kit. Every immunoSEQ 96-well plate was sequenced on a dedicated single-read 150-cycle Illumina NextSeq 550 flow cell. The paper's processing steps were these. Because the immunoSEQ output included only junctional sequences and no quality scores, the filtering could not be the same as the filtering used for full-length reads. To assign V/J genes and CDR3, sequences were annotated using PyIR, a Python wrapper for IgBLAST v1.9, with IMGT germline references. Reads with weak V/J assignments (E-value above 1e-6), missing CDR3, stop codons, out-of-frame junctions, or ambiguous translated residues were removed. V3J clonotypes were defined as sequences sharing an identical inferred V gene, J gene, and CDR3 amino acid sequence. To compute the percentage overlap between repertoires, the number of shared unique clonotypes was divided by the size of the smaller repertoire. Three approaches were used to assess repertoire richness: RTK rarefaction, the Chao1 estimator, and Recon v2.1 estimates of unobserved clonotypes. Generation probabilities were computed with OLGA for all TCRbeta clonotypes obtained by the gDNA method from a handful of donors. As stored in TCRdb, this immuneACCESS dataset retains in-frame rearrangements with V and J assigned. A fraction of the clones does not appear; measured against another copy, unresolved V genes explain less than half of the discrepancy, and the remainder lacks a known reason. V, J and clone size were drawn from that table, and D and trimming were deduced from the DNA. Here the sample has some 2,000,000 clones; 90% to 95% occur a single time. 0.13% of the sample rests with the top ten.

The donors were healthy, HIV-negative adults with no recently reported acute infections or vaccinations. Every donor was a Caucasian adult living in Nashville, Tennessee, USA. Magnetic negative selection was used to enrich CD4+ T cells, after which naive cells were positively selected on CD45RA and the negative fraction became the memory subset. After blood collection by leukapheresis, PBMCs were isolated using Ficoll-Histopaque density gradient centrifugation and then cryopreserved in the vapor phase of liquid nitrogen. Analytical flow cytometry was used to check the purity and quantity of each magnetically sorted T cell population. From each sorted fraction, genomic DNA was isolated and quantified by UV absorbance on a Nanodrop 2000c. Points the paper makes about the study in general: The small number of donors limited the genetic and exposure-history diversity represented. Only blood was sampled, and tissue TCR repertoires likely differ from those in blood. Even with the large sequencing depth, rarefaction of the sorted-subset datasets indicated that sequencing was incomplete. Pairwise subsampling indicated that sequencing depth was expected to affect the degree of clonotype sharing among donors. When a handful of donors were compared, the shared fraction of clonotypes was approximately 5% for naive CD4, 3.5% to 4% for naive CD8, more than 2% for memory CD4, and under 0.5% for memory CD8. Larger estimated clonotype richness was generally found for naive subsets than for memory subsets. Higher generation probabilities were observed for clonotypes shared by all four sorted-subset donors than for non-shared clonotypes.

The sample taken for sequencing was naive CD4+ T cells sorted from blood. What the cell subset or site label conveys for this sample: CD45RA+ positively selected. This clonotype was sampled from a man aged 18-30 years in good health. The rearrangement joined TRBV6-1 to TRBJ2-5; the D gene is possibly TRBD1, with 6 bases matching. Read as DNA, the sequence is TGTGCCAGCAGTGAATTTGGGGGCAGGGGTCAAGAGACCCAGTACTTC. It specifies CASSEFGGRGQETQYF.